This T cell receptor beta chain was captured by sequencing in a study of blood T cell repertoires in COVID-19. Study summary: The cDNA or gDNA used as material had been derived from T cells, B-cell-depleted T cells, or PBMCs.

This clone has just a few counts. Original handling: Researchers report that nucleated cell counts were estimated from reference gene primer amplification. The data were produced by immunoSEQ multiplex PCR, yet TCRdb's version contains in-frame clones alone and is incomplete. V and J calls and clone size are as listed in that table; D and trimming were resolved from the DNA. The table includes around 83,000 clones, more than 75% detected once. CDR1 LGHDT and CDR2 YNNKEL come from the germline V gene (reference sequence). The CDR3 is made up of 16 amino acids. Trimming pared 2 bases from V and 8 bases from J, leaving 16 bases between.

The chain uses TRBV3-1 (or the pseudogene TRBV3-2) and TRBJ1-6; D might be TRBD1 (5 bases). The sequence derives from a woman between 70 and 85 years old with acute or convalescent COVID-19. The sequenced sample consisted of peripheral blood. The CDR3 coding sequence is TGTGCCAGCAGCCAATTAGGAGGGAGGGGCGATTCACCCCTCCACTTT. Residues: CASSQLGGRGDSPLHF.